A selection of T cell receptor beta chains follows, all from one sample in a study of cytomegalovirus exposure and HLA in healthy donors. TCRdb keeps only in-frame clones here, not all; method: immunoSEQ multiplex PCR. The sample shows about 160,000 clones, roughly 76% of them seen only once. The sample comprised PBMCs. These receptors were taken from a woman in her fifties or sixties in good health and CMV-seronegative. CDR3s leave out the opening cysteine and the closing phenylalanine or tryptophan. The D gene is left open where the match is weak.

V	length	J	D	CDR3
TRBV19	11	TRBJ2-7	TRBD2	ASSMGGYGEQY
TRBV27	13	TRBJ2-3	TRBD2	ASSSGAGGPDTQY
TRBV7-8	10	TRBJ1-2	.	ASSFLQGGYT
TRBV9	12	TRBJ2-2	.	ASSVVIDTGELF
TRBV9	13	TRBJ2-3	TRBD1	ASSTGTAITDTQY
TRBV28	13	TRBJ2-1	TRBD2	ASTLMTSGTDEQF
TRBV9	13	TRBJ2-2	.	ASSGAGPNTGELF
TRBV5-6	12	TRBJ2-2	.	ASSRDTNTGELF
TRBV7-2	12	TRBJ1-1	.	ASSSGQPNTEAF
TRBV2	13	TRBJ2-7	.	ASSEARVSSYEQY
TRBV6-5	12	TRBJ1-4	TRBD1	ASRKQSGTGELF
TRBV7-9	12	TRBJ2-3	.	ASSPRGWTDTQY
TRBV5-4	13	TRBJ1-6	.	ASSLGQQYNSPLH
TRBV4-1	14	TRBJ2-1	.	ASSHRDSFILNEQF
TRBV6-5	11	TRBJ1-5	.	ASRYRDNQPQH
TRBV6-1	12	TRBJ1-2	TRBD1	ASSDGQGAEGYT
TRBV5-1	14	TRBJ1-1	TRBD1	ASSSRGQAGTTEAF
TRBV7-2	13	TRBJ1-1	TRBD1	ASSLERGPDTEAF
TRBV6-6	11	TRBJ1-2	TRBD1	ASRAGTGSGYT
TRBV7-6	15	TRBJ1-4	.	ASSFRPRPNEGEKLF
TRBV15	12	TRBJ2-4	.	ATSKGRGKNIQY
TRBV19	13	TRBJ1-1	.	ASSIDMTVNTEAF
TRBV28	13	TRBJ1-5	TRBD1	ASRSQGTGNQPQH